Listed below are T cell receptor beta chains from one sample, sequenced in a study of blood T cell repertoires in COVID-19. The method was immunoSEQ multiplex PCR; TCRdb's version includes in-frame clones alone and lacks a portion of them. The sample contains about 140,000 clones, roughly 90% of which appear only once. Material: PBMCs or T cells enriched from blood (not recorded which). The receptors derive from a man over 45 who had recovered from COVID-19. CDR3s leave out the opening cysteine and the closing phenylalanine or tryptophan. Expanded clones are given a class, and other clones once, few, many or no size at all.

V gene: TRBV9; clone size: -; J gene: TRBJ2-1; CDR3 protein: ASSSRTSGTRNEQF
V gene: TRBV21-1; clone size: -; J gene: TRBJ1-6; CDR3 protein: ASSKGAGFSPLH
V gene: TRBV5-1; clone size: many; J gene: TRBJ2-1; CDR3 protein: ASSPSGGYNEQF
V gene: TRBV6-5; clone size: -; J gene: TRBJ2-3; CDR3 protein: ASSYSGLLITDTQY
V gene: TRBV7-2; clone size: -; J gene: TRBJ2-2; CDR3 protein: ASSLVRAGELF
V gene: TRBV7-9; clone size: -; J gene: TRBJ1-3; CDR3 protein: ASRPSGFSNSGNTIY
V gene: TRBV5-1; clone size: many; J gene: TRBJ2-7; CDR3 protein: ASSLAGGYYEQY
V gene: TRBV6-5; clone size: -; J gene: TRBJ1-2; CDR3 protein: ASSSTGQANYGYT
V gene: TRBV5-8; clone size: -; J gene: TRBJ2-1; CDR3 protein: ASSLTGDIYYNEQF
V gene: TRBV7-8; clone size: -; J gene: TRBJ1-5; CDR3 protein: ASSYQTWNQPQH
V gene: TRBV28; clone size: -; J gene: TRBJ1-1; CDR3 protein: ASSVRVVGNTEAF
V gene: TRBV27; clone size: -; J gene: TRBJ2-5; CDR3 protein: ASSPSRGPHEETQY
V gene: TRBV5-6; clone size: -; J gene: TRBJ2-5; CDR3 protein: ASSFRVIQETQY
V gene: TRBV3-1/TRBV3-2; clone size: -; J gene: TRBJ1-3; CDR3 protein: ASSLRSGGAFIY
V gene: TRBV27; clone size: few; J gene: TRBJ1-6; CDR3 protein: ASSFGGAGNSPLH
V gene: TRBV29-1; clone size: -; J gene: TRBJ2-1; CDR3 protein: SVEGLAGGVSYNEQF
V gene: TRBV9; clone size: -; J gene: TRBJ1-3; CDR3 protein: ASSVVGSGGNTIY
V gene: TRBV11-2; clone size: -; J gene: TRBJ1-1; CDR3 protein: ASRYRDRNTEAF
V gene: TRBV5-1; clone size: -; J gene: TRBJ2-1; CDR3 protein: ASSLEVGANEF
V gene: TRBV24-1; clone size: -; J gene: TRBJ2-1; CDR3 protein: ATSDPSQNSYNEQF
V gene: TRBV2; clone size: -; J gene: TRBJ2-1; CDR3 protein: ASKDNPGNYNEQF
V gene: TRBV7-9; clone size: -; J gene: TRBJ2-3; CDR3 protein: ASSFGGGRGTDTQY
V gene: TRBV29-1; clone size: -; J gene: TRBJ2-3; CDR3 protein: SVGQGINTDTQY
V gene: TRBV28; clone size: -; J gene: TRBJ2-5; CDR3 protein: ASSPGTEQETQY
V gene: TRBV7-3; clone size: -; J gene: TRBJ1-2; CDR3 protein: ASSPHYGYT
V gene: TRBV6-5; clone size: -; J gene: TRBJ1-1; CDR3 protein: ASRTGAFGAEAF
V gene: TRBV10-3; clone size: -; J gene: TRBJ2-3; CDR3 protein: AISGTGTTDTQY
V gene: TRBV6-5; clone size: -; J gene: TRBJ1-6; CDR3 protein: ASSTPGASPLH
V gene: TRBV19; clone size: -; J gene: TRBJ1-3; CDR3 protein: ASRQFSGNTIY
V gene: TRBV5-6; clone size: few; J gene: TRBJ1-2; CDR3 protein: ASSPPRHRDVYGYT
V gene: TRBV5-6; clone size: -; J gene: TRBJ1-1; CDR3 protein: ASSFPTGAEAF
V gene: TRBV18; clone size: -; J gene: TRBJ2-3; CDR3 protein: ASSPETATDTQY
V gene: TRBV5-1; clone size: -; J gene: TRBJ2-5; CDR3 protein: ASSIGQGPQETQY
V gene: TRBV13; clone size: -; J gene: TRBJ1-2; CDR3 protein: ASSFNRDRGRNYGYT
V gene: TRBV9; clone size: -; J gene: TRBJ1-2; CDR3 protein: ASSAATGTGNGYT
V gene: TRBV27; clone size: -; J gene: TRBJ1-2; CDR3 protein: ASSLSGTGGQT
V gene: TRBV9; clone size: -; J gene: TRBJ2-3; CDR3 protein: ASSVGKLAGTDTQY
V gene: TRBV4-3; clone size: -; J gene: TRBJ1-1; CDR3 protein: ASRDFSGDTEAF
V gene: TRBV18; clone size: -; J gene: TRBJ1-3; CDR3 protein: ASSPNRQGSSGNTIY
V gene: TRBV28; clone size: -; J gene: TRBJ1-1; CDR3 protein: ASIMGGRTTEAF
V gene: TRBV11-2; clone size: -; J gene: TRBJ2-7; CDR3 protein: ASSYLGDWIYEQY
V gene: TRBV7-3; clone size: few; J gene: TRBJ2-2; CDR3 protein: ASSPRQAPEGTGELF
V gene: TRBV7-9; clone size: -; J gene: TRBJ2-1; CDR3 protein: ASSFFPGQGHNEQF
V gene: TRBV7-2; clone size: -; J gene: TRBJ2-1; CDR3 protein: ASSRGTSGRRGITEQF
V gene: TRBV5-4; clone size: -; J gene: TRBJ1-4; CDR3 protein: ASSLGQGLNEKLF
V gene: TRBV28; clone size: -; J gene: TRBJ1-2; CDR3 protein: ASSFGQGLSYGYT
V gene: TRBV9; clone size: -; J gene: TRBJ2-1; CDR3 protein: ASSVAQRVDYNEQF
V gene: TRBV7-9; clone size: -; J gene: TRBJ1-5; CDR3 protein: ASSRTGLNQPQH
V gene: TRBV3-1/TRBV3-2; clone size: -; J gene: TRBJ2-7; CDR3 protein: ASSIRLAGTGEQY
V gene: TRBV5-1; clone size: -; J gene: TRBJ2-7; CDR3 protein: ASSYDRATGEQY
V gene: TRBV5-1; clone size: -; J gene: TRBJ1-4; CDR3 protein: ASSLENRGNEKLF
V gene: TRBV2; clone size: -; J gene: TRBJ1-5; CDR3 protein: ASSVRGLPQH
V gene: TRBV7-9; clone size: -; J gene: TRBJ1-2; CDR3 protein: ASRPDRGVFYGYT
V gene: TRBV28; clone size: -; J gene: TRBJ1-6; CDR3 protein: ASSFPLSGGQAGSPLH
V gene: TRBV7-9; clone size: -; J gene: TRBJ1-5; CDR3 protein: ASSLGGLGSPQH
V gene: TRBV6-5; clone size: -; J gene: TRBJ1-1; CDR3 protein: ASSYSRGGNTEAF
V gene: TRBV13; clone size: -; J gene: TRBJ2-1; CDR3 protein: ASSRQGKGTNEQF
V gene: TRBV5-1; clone size: -; J gene: TRBJ2-2; CDR3 protein: ASSLFPAGGPLGTGELF
V gene: TRBV2; clone size: -; J gene: TRBJ1-4; CDR3 protein: ASNTGTTNEKLF